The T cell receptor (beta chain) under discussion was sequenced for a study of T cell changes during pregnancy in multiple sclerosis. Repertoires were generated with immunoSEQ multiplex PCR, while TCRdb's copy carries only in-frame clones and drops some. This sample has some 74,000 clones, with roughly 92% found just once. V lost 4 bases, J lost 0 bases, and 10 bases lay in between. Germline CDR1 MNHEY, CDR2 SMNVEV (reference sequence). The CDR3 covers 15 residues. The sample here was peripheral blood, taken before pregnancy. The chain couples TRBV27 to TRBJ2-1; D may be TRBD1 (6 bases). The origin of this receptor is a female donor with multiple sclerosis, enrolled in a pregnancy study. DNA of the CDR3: TGTGCCAGCAGTTCCACAGGGAGCTCCTACAATGAGCAGTTCTTC. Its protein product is CASSSTGSSYNEQFF.